This TCR beta chain stems from a study of cytomegalovirus exposure and HLA in healthy donors. Study results and caveats: Later examination showed HLA-associated TCR beta chains had greater clonal expansion than equally common others. TCR beta V- and J-gene trimming was later associated with a missense DCLRE1C variant. Sequencing depth across donors, presence/absence analyses assumed, was roughly uniform.

CDR3 length: 15 residues. V lost 2 bases and J 3 bases, leaving 10 bases between the germline ends. From germline, CDR1 is MNHEY and CDR2 SVGAGI. Of note for this clone: Its antigen is still unknown.

The PCR was carried out with 60 Vbeta primers and 13 Jbeta primers. Profiled with immunoSEQ multiplex PCR; TCRdb holds only in-frame clones, not every one. This table holds 140,000 to 150,000 clones, 80% found once. Healthy bone marrow donors made up the donor group. The chain employs TRBV6-5 and TRBJ1-4; no reliable D call. The sample was PBMCs. This receptor was obtained from a man aged 40-55 years in good health and CMV-seronegative. The CDR3 DNA reads TGTGCCAGCAGTTACGGGAGGACCTCTAATGAAAAACTGTTTTTT. It specifies CASSYGRTSNEKLFF.